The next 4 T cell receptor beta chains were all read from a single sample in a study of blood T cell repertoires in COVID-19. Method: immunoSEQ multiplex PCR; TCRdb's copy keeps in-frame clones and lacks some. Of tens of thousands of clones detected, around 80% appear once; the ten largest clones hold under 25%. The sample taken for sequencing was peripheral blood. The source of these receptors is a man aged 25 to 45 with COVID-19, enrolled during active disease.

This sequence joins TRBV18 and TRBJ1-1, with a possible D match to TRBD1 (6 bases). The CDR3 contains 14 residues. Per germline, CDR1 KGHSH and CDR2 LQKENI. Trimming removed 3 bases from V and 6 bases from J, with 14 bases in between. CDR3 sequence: CASSPGTLRAEAFF. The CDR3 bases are TGTGCCAGCTCACCCGGGACACTCAGGGCTGAAGCTTTCTTT.

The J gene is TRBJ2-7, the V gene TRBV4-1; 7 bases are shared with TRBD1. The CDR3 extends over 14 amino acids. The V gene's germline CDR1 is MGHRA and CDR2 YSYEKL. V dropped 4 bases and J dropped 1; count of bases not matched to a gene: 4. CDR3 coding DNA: TGCGCCAGCAGCCCCCCGGGACAGTCCTACGAGCAGTACTTC. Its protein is CASSPPGQSYEQYF.

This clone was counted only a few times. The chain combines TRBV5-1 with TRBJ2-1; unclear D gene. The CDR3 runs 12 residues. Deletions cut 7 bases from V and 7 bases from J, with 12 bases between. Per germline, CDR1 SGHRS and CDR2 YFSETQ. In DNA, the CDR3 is TGCGCCAGCTCCCCCCTTGAGAATGAGCAGTTCTTC. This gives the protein CASSPLENEQFF.

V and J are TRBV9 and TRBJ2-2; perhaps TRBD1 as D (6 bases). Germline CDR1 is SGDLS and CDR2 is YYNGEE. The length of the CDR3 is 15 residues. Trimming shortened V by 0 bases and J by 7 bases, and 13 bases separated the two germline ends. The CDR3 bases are TGTGCCAGCAGCGTAGCGGCAGGGGTGAGCGGGGAGCTGTTTTTT. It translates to CASSVAAGVSGELFF.